This entry describes one T cell receptor beta chain. Its matching antigen is unknown. The repertoire was sequenced with immunoSEQ multiplex PCR; TCRdb's copy has only in-frame clones and lacks some. The table has some 110,000 clones, around nine tenths seen once; the top ten hold roughly 0.63%. The CDR3 runs 16 residues. Germline assignment: CDR1 SGDLS and CDR2 YYNGEE. V shed 4 bases and J shed 4 bases, with 20 bases lying between them. This entry comes from a study of Tregs in tolerant kidney transplant recipients. Findings of the study overall: Activated donor B cell expansion appeared to reveal the most relevant donor-specific TCRbeta repertoire. This study did not directly address biological reproducibility. Findings come from small patient numbers and require larger validation.

The chain is built from TRBV9 and TRBJ1-2; possibly TRBD1 for D (6 bases). Specimen: CD4+ T cells from blood. This TCR came from a human donor in good health. The CDR3 sequence: CASSQSLTGSGYGYTF. CDR3 DNA: TGTGCCAGCAGCCAAAGTTTAACAGGGTCGGGCTATGGCTACACCTTC.